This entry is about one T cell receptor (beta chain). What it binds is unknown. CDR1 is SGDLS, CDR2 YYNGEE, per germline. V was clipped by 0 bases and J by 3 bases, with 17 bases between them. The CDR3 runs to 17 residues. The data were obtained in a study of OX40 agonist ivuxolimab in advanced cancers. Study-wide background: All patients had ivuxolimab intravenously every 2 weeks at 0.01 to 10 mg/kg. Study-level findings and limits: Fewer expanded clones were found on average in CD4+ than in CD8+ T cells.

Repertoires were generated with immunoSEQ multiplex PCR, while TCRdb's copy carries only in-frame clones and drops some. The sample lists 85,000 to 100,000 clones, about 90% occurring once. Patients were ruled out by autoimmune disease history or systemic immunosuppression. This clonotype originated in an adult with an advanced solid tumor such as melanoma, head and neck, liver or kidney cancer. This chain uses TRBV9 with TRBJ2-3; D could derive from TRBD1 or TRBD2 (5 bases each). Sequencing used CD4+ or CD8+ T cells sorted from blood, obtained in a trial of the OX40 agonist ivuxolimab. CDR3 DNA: TGTGCCAGCAGCGTAGCTACGGGGCCGACACTGACAGATACGCAGTATTTT. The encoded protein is CASSVATGPTLTDTQYF.